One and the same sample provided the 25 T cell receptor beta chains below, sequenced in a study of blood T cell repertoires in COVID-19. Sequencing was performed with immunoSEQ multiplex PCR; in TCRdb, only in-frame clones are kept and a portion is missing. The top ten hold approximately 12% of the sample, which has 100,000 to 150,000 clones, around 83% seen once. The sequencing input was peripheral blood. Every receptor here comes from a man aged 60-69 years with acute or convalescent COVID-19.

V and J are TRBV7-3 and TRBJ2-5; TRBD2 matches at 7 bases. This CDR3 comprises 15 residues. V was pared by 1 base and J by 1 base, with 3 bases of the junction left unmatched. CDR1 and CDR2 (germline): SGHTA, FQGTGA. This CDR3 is CASSLRGGSQETQYF. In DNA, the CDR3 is TGTGCCAGCAGCTTAAGGGGGGGATCCCAAGAGACCCAGTACTTC. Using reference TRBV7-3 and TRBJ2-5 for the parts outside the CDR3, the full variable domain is GAGVSQTPSNKVTEKGKYVELRCDPISGHTALYWYRQSLGQGPEFLIYFQGTGAADDSGLPNDRFFAVRPEGSVSTLKIQRTERGDSAVYLCASSLRGGSQETQYFGPGTRLLVL.

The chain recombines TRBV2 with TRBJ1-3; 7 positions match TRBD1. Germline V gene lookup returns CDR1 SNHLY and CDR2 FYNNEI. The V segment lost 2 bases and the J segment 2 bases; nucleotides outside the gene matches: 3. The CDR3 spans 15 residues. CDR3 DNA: TGTGCCAGCAGTGAATGGCAGGGGGCTGGAAACACCATATATTTT. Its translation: CASSEWQGAGNTIYF.

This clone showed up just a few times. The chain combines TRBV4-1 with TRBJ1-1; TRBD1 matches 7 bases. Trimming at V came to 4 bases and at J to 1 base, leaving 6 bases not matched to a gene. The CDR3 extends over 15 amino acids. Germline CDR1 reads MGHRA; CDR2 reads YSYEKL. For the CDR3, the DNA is TGCGCCAGCAGCCGGACAGGACCTCCGAACACTGAAGCTTTCTTT. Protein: CASSRTGPPNTEAFF.

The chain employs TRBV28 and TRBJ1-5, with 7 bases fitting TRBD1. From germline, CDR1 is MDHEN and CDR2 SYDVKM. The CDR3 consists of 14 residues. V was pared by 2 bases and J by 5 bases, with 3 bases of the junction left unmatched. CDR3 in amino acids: CASSLVGGYQPQHF. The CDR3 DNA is TGTGCCAGCAGTTTAGTAGGGGGCTATCAGCCCCAGCATTTT.

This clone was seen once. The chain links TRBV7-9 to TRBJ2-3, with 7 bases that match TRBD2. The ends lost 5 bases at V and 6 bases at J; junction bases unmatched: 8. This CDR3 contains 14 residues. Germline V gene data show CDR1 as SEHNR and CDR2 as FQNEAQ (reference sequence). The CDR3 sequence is CASSKTAGRDTQYF. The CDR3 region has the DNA TGTGCCAGCAGCAAGACGGCCGGGAGGGATACGCAGTATTTT.

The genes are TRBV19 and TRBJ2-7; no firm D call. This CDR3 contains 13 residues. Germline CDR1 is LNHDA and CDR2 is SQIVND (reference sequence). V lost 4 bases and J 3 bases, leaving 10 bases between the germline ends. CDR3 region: CASSTSPFYEQYF. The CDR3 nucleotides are TGTGCCAGTAGTACTTCCCCTTTCTACGAGCAGTACTTC. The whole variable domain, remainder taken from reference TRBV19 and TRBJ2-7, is DGGITQSPKYLFRKEGQNVTLSCEQNLNHDAMYWYRQDPGQGLRLIYYSQIVNDFQKGDIAEGYSVSREKKESFPLTVTSAQKNPTAFYLCASSTSPFYEQYFGPGTRLTVT.

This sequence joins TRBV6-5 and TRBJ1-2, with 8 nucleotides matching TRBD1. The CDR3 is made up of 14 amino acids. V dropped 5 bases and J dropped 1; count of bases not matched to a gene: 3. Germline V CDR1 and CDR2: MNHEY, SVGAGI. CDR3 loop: CASSRDRSNYGYTF. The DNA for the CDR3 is TGTGCCAGCAGTCGGGACAGGAGTAACTATGGCTACACCTTC.

In DNA, the CDR3 is TGTGCCAGCAGACCCCCCGACAGCACAACTAATGAAAAACTGTTTTTT. Protein: CASRPPDSTTNEKLFF. The chain has TRBV28 and TRBJ1-4; D is possibly TRBD1 (5 bases). The V gene lost 6 bases and the J gene lost 0 bases, with 14 bases spanning the gap. This CDR3 is 16 amino acids long. Germline lookup yields CDR1 MDHEN and CDR2 SYDVKM. Complete variable domain (other parts from reference TRBV28 and TRBJ1-4): DVKVTQSSRYLVKRTGEKVFLECVQDMDHENMFWYRQDPGLGLRLIYFSYDVKMKEKGDIPEGYSVSREKKERFSLILESASTNQTSMYLCASRPPDSTTNEKLFFGSGTQLSVL.

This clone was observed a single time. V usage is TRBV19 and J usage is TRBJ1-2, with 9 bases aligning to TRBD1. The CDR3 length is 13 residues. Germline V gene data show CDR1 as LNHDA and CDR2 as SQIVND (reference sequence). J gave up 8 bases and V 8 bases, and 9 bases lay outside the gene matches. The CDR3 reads CASGSRDRDGYTF. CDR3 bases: TGTGCCAGTGGCAGCCGGGACAGGGACGGCTACACCTTC.

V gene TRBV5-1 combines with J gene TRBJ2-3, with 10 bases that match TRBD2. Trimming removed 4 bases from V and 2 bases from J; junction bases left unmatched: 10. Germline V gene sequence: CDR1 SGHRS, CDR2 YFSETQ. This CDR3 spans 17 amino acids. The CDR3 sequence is CASSPRTSGGVTDTQYF. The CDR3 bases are TGCGCCAGCAGCCCCCGGACTAGCGGTGGGGTCACAGATACGCAGTATTTT.

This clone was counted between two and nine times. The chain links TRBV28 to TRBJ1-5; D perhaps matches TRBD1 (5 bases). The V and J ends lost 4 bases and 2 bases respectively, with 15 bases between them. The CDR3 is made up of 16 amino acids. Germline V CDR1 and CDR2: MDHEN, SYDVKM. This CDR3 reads CASSSPRRGGNQPQHF. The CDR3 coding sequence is TGTGCCAGCAGTTCCCCGAGGCGGGGGGGCAATCAGCCCCAGCATTTT.

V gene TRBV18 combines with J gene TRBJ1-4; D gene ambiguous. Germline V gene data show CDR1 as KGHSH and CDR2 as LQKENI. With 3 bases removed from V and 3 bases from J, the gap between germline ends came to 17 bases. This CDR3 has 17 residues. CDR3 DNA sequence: TGTGCCAGCTCACCGACGGAGGAGGGTAGGCCTAATGAAAAACTGTTTTTT. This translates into CASSPTEEGRPNEKLFF.

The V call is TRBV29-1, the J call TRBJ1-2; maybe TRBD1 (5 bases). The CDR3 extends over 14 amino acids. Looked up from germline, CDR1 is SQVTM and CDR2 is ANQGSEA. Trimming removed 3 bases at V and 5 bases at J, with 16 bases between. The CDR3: CSVDGSQGIYGYTF. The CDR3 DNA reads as TGCAGCGTTGACGGCAGCCAGGGTATATATGGCTACACCTTC.

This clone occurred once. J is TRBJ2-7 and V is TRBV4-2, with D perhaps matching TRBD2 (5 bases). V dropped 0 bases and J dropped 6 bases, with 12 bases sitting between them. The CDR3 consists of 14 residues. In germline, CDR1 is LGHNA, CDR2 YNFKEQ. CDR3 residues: CASSQDRTDREQYF. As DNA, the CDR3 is TGTGCCAGCAGCCAAGACCGGACTGACCGCGAGCAGTACTTC.

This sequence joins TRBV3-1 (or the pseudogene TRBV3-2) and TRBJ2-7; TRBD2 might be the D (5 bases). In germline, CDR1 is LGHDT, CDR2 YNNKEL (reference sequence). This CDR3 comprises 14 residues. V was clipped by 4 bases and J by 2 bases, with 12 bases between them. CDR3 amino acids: CASSLRTGTYEQYF. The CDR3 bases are TGTGCCAGCAGCCTCCGGACTGGAACCTACGAGCAGTACTTC.

The CDR3 DNA is TGCGCCAGCAGCCAAGATATGCCTAGCAGGGGAACCTACGAGCAGTACTTC. Protein: CASSQDMPSRGTYEQYF. This chain connects TRBV4-1 to TRBJ2-7; a possible D gene is TRBD1 (6 bases). The V gene lost 0 bases and the J gene lost 2 bases, with 17 bases spanning the gap. Germline assignment: CDR1 MGHRA and CDR2 YSYEKL. CDR3 length: 17 residues.

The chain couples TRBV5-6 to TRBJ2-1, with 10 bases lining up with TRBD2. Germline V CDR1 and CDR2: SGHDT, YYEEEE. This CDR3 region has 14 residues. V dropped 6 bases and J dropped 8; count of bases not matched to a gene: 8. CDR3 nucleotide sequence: TGTGCCAGCACCTCTAGCGGGAGTAAGGATGAGCAGTTCTTC. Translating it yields CASTSSGSKDEQFF.

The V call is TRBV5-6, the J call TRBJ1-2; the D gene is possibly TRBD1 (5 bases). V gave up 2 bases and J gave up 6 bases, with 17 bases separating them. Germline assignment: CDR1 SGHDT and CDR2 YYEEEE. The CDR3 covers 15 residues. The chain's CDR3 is CASSFLGADGNGYTF. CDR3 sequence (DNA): TGTGCCAGCAGCTTTCTTGGGGCCGACGGTAATGGCTACACCTTC.

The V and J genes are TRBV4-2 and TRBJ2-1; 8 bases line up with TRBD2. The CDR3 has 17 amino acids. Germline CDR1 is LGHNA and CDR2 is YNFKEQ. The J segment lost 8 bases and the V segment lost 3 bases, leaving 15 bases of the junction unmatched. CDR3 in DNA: TGTGCCAGCAGCCAGGCCCGGGGGACTAGACCTCTCCATGAGCAGTTCTTC. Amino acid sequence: CASSQARGTRPLHEQFF.

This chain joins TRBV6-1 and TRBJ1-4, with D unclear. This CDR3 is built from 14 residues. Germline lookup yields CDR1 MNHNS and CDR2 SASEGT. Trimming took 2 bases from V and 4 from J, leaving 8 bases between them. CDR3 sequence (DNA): TGTGCCAGCAGTGAAAGCTACAGTAATGAAAAACTGTTTTTT. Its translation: CASSESYSNEKLFF.

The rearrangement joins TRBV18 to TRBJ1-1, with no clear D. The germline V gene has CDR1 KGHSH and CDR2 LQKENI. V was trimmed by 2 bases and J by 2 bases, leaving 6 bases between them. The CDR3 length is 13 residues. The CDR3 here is CASSPKANTEAFF. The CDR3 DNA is TGTGCCAGCTCACCAAAAGCTAACACTGAAGCTTTCTTT.

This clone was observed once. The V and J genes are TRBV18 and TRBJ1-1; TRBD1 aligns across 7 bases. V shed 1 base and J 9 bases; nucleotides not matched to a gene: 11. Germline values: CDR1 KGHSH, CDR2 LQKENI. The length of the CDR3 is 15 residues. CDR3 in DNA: TGTGCCAGCTCACCACTCTCGGGACAGCACGCCAAAGCTTTCTTT. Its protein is CASSPLSGQHAKAFF.

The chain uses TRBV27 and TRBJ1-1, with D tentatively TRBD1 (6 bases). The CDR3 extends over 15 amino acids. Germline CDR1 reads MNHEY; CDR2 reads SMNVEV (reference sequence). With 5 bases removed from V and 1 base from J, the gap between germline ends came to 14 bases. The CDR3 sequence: CASSTRTGRNTEAFF. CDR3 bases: TGTGCCAGCAGTACACGAACAGGGAGGAACACTGAAGCTTTCTTT.

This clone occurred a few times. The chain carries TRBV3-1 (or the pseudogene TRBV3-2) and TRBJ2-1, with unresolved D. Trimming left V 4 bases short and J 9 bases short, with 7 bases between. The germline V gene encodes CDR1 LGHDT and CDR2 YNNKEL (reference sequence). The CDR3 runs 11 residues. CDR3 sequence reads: CASSRQGEQFF. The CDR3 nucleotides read TGTGCCAGCAGCCGACAAGGTGAGCAGTTCTTC.

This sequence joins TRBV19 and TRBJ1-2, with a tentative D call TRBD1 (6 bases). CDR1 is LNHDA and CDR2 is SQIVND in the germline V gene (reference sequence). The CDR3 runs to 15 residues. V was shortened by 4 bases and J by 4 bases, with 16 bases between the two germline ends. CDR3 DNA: TGTGCCAGTAGTAGCCGGGACACCTGGCCCTATGGCTACACCTTC. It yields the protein CASSSRDTWPYGYTF. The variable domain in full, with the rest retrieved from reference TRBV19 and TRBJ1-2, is DGGITQSPKYLFRKEGQNVTLSCEQNLNHDAMYWYRQDPGQGLRLIYYSQIVNDFQKGDIAEGYSVSREKKESFPLTVTSAQKNPTAFYLCASSSRDTWPYGYTFGSGTRLTVV.